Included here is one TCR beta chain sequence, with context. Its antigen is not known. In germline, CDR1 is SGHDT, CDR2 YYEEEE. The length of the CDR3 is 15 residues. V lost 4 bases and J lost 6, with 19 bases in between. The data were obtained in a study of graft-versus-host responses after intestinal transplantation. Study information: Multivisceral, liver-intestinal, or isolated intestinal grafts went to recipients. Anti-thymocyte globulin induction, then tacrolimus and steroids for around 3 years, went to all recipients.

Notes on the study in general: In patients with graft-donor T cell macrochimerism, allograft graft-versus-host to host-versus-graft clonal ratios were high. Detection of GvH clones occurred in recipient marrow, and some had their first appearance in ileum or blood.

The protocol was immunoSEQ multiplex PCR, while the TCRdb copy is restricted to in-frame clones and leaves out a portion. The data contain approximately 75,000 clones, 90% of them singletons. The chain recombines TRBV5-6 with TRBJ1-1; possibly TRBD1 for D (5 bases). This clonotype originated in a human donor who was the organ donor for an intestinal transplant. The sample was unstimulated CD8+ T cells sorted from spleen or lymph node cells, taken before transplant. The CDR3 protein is CASSPVRGGDAEAFF. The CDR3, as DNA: TGTGCCAGCAGCCCGGTTCGGGGAGGGGACGCTGAAGCTTTCTTT. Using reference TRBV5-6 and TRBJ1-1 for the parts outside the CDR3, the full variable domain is DAGVTQSPTHLIKTRGQQVTLRCSPKSGHDTVSWYQQALGQGPQFIFQYYEEEERQRGNFPDRFSGHQFPNYSSELNVNALLLGDSALYLCASSPVRGGDAEAFFGQGTRLTVV.